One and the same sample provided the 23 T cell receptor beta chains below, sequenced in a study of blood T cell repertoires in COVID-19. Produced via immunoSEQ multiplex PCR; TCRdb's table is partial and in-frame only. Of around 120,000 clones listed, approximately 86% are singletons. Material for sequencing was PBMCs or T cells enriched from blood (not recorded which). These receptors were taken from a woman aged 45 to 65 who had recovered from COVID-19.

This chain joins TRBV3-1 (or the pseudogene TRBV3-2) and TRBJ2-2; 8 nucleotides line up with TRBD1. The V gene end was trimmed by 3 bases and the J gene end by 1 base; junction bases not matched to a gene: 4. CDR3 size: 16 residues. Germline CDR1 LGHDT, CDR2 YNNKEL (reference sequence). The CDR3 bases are TGTGCCAGCAGCCAGCCCGGGACAGGGAACACCGGGGAGCTGTTTTTT. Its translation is CASSQPGTGNTGELFF.

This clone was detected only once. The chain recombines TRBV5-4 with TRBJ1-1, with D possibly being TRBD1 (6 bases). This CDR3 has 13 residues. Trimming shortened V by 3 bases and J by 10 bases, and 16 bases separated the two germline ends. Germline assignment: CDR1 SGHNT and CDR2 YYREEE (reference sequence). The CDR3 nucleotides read TGTGCCAGCAGCTCCTCAGGGGAAGTGGGAGCTTTCTTT. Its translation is CASSSSGEVGAFF.

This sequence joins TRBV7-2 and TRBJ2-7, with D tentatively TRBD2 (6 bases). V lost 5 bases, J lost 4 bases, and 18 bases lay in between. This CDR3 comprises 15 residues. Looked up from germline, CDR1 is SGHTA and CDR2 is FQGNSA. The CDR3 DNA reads TGTGCCAGCAGCCCCCCCTCAGCGGGCCGGTACGAGCAGTACTTC. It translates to CASSPPSAGRYEQYF.

The CDR3 DNA reads TGTGCCAGCAGTACCAACCCCCGGACAGGTTACGAGCAGTACTTC. Its protein is CASSTNPRTGYEQYF. This chain links TRBV6-6 with TRBJ2-7, with 7 bases lining up with TRBD1. J was trimmed by 4 bases and V by 5 bases; bases with no gene match: 11. This CDR3 is 15 amino acids long. CDR1 MNHNY and CDR2 SVGAGI come from the germline V gene (reference sequence).

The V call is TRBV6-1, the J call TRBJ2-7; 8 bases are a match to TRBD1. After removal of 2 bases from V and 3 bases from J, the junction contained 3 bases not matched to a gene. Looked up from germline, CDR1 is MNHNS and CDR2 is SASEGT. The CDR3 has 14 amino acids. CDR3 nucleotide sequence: TGTGCCAGCAGTGAATCTGGACAGGGCTACGAGCAGTACTTC. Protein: CASSESGQGYEQYF.

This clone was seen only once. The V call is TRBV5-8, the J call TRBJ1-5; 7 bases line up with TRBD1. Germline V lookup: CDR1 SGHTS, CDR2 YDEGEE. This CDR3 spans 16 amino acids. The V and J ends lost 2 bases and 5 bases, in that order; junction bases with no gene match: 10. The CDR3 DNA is TGTGCCAGCAGCTTCCAGGGACAGCCGGCCCATCAGCCCCAGCATTTT. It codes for CASSFQGQPAHQPQHF.

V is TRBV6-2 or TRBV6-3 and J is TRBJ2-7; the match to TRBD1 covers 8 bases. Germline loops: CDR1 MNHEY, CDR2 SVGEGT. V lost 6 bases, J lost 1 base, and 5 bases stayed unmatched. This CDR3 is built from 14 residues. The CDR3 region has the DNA TGTGCCAGCAGCCGGACAGGGTCATCCTACGAGCAGTACTTC. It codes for CASSRTGSSYEQYF.

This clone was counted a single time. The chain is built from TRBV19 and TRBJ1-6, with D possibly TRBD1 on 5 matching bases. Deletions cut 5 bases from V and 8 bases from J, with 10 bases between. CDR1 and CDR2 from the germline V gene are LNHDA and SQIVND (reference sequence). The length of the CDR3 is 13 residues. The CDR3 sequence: CASSWGPDSPLHF. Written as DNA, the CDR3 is TGTGCCAGTAGTTGGGGCCCGGATTCACCCCTCCACTTT.

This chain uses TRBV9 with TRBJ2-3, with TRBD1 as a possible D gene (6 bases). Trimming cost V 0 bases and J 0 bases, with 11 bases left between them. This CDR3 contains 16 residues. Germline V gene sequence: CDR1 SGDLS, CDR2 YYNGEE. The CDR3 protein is CASSVGVGGSTDTQYF. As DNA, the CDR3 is TGTGCCAGCAGCGTAGGAGTAGGGGGTAGCACAGATACGCAGTATTTT.

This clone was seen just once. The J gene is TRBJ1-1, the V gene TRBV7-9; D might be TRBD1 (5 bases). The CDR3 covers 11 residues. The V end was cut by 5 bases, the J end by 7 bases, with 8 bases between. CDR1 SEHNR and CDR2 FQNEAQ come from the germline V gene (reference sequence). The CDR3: CASSQGLEAFF. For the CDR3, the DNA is TGTGCCAGCAGCCAGGGACTTGAAGCTTTCTTT. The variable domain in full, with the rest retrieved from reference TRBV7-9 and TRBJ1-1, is DTGVSQNPRHKITKRGQNVTFRCDPISEHNRLYWYRQTLGQGPEFLTYFQNEAQLEKSRLLSDRFSAERPKGSFSTLEIQRTEQGDSAMYLCASSQGLEAFFGQGTRLTVV.

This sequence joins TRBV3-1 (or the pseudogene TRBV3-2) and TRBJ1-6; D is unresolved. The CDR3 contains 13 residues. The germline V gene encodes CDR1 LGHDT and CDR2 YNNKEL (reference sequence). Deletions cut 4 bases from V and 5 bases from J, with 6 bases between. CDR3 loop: CASSREDNSPLHF. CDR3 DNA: TGTGCCAGCAGCCGCGAAGATAATTCACCCCTCCACTTT.

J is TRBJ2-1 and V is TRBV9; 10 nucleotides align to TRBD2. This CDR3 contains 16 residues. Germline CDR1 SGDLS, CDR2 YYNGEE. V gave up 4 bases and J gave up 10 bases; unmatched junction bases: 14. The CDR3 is CASSPRGLADIWEQFF. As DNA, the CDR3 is TGTGCCAGCAGCCCCCGCGGACTAGCGGACATTTGGGAGCAGTTCTTC.

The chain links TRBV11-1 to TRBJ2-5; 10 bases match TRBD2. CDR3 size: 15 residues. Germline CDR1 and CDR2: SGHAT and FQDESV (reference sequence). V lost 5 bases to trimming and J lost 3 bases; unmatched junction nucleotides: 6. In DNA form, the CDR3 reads TGTGCCAGCAGCCCCCTTCTAGCGGGGGAAGAGACCCAGTACTTC. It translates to CASSPLLAGEETQYF.

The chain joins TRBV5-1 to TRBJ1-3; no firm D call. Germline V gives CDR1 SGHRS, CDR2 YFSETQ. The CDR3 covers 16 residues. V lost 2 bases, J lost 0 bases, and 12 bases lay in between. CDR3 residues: CASSFMEGGSGNTIYF. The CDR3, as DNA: TGCGCCAGCAGCTTTATGGAAGGCGGCTCTGGAAACACCATATATTTT.

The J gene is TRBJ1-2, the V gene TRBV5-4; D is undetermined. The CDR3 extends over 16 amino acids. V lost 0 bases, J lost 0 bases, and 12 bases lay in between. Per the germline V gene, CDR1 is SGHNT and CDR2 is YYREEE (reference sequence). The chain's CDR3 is CASSLGTTLANYGYTF. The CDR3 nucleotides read TGTGCCAGCAGCTTGGGGACTACCTTAGCTAACTATGGCTACACCTTC.

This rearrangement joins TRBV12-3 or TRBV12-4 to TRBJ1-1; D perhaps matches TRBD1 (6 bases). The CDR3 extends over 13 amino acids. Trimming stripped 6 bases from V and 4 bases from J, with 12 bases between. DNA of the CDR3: TGTGCCAGCAGCAAAACAGGGCCCACTGAAGCTTTCTTT. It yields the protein CASSKTGPTEAFF.

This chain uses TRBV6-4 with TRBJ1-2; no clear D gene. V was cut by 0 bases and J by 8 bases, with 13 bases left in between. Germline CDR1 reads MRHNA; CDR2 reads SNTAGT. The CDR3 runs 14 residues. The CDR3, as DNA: TGTGCCAGCAGTGACTCCAGTCACCTGGGCGGCTACACCTTC. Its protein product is CASSDSSHLGGYTF.

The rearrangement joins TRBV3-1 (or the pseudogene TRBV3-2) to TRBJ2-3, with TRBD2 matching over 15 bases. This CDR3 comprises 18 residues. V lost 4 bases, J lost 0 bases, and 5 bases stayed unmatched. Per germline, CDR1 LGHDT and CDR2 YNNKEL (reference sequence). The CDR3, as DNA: TGTGCCAGCAGCCCTCGGACTAGCGGGGGGGCGAGCACAGATACGCAGTATTTT. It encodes CASSPRTSGGASTDTQYF.

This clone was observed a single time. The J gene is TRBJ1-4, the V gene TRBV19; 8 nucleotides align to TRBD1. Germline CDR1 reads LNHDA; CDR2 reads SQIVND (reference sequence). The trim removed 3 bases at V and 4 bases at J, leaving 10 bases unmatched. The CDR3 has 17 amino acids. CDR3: CASSMGAGGAFNEKLFF. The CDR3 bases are TGTGCCAGTAGTATGGGCGCAGGGGGCGCCTTTAATGAAAAACTGTTTTTT.

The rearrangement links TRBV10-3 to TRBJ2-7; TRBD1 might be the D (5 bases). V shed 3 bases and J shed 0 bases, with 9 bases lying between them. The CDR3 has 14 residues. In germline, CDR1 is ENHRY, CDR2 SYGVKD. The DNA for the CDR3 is TGTGCCATCAGTGAAGCAGGGAACTCCTACGAGCAGTACTTC. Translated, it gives CAISEAGNSYEQYF.

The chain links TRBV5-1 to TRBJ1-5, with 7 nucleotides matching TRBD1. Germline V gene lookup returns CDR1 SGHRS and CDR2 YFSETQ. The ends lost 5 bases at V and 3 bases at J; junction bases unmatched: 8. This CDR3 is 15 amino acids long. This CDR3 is CASSLGDRDNQPQHF. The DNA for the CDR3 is TGCGCCAGCAGTCTCGGCGACAGGGACAATCAGCCCCAGCATTTT.

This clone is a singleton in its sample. CDR3 loop: CASSFLTADNEQFF. CDR3 DNA sequence: TGCGCCAGCAGCTTCCTGACAGCAGACAATGAGCAGTTCTTC. The J gene is TRBJ2-1, the V gene TRBV5-1; D is perhaps TRBD1 (5 bases). From germline, CDR1 is SGHRS and CDR2 YFSETQ. CDR3 length: 14 amino acids. Between the trimmed V and J ends, which lost 2 bases and 5 bases, there was a span of 11 bases.

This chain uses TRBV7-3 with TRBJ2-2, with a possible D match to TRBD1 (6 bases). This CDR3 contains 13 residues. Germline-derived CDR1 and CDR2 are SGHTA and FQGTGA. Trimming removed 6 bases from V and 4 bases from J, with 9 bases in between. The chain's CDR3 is CASRQGFTGELFF. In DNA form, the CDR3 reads TGTGCCAGCAGGCAGGGGTTCACCGGGGAGCTGTTTTTT.